Listed below are T cell receptor beta chains from one sample, sequenced in a study of PD-1 blockade in classical Hodgkin lymphoma. Clones were read by immunoSEQ multiplex PCR, and TCRdb kept only the in-frame ones, dropping some. The data show fewer than 30,000 clones, under 85% seen once. The sequenced sample was peripheral blood mononuclear cells (PBMCs), obtained before the second cycle of nivolumab. These TCRs come from a human donor with classical Hodgkin lymphoma. The CDR3 runs from the conserved cysteine through the conserved F or W. D genes are given only for firm matches. Some rows have no size entry. The others give once, few or many, or a class for an expanded clone.

v_call	clone_size	d_call	j_call	cdr3_aa	cdr3_nt
TRBV7-3	NA	TRBD1	TRBJ2-1	CASSVTGAAYNEQFF	TGTGCCAGCAGCGTCACAGGGGCGGCCTACAATGAGCAGTTCTTC
TRBV7-9	NA	NA	TRBJ1-2	CASSFGDPAAYGYTF	TGTGCCAGCAGCTTCGGTGACCCAGCCGCCTATGGCTACACCTTC
TRBV18	NA	NA	TRBJ1-1	CASSPRQTGNTEAFF	TGTGCCAGCTCACCAAGGCAGACGGGGAACACTGAAGCTTTCTTT
TRBV4-2	NA	NA	TRBJ2-5	CASSRQGGVIQETQYF	TGTGCCAGCAGCCGCCAAGGAGGAGTCATCCAAGAGACCCAGTACTTC
TRBV7-8	NA	TRBD1	TRBJ1-6	CASSEQQGARNSPLHF	TGTGCCAGCAGCGAACAACAGGGGGCGCGTAATTCACCCCTCCACTTT
TRBV4-1	NA	NA	TRBJ1-3	CASSPSGDQINTIYF	TGCGCCAGCAGCCCCTCAGGGGACCAAATTAACACCATATATTTT
TRBV12-2	NA	NA	TRBJ2-1	CASRLARVLSYNEQFF	TGTGCAAGTCGCTTAGCAAGGGTCCTCTCCTACAATGAGCAGTTCTTC
TRBV28	NA	NA	TRBJ2-7	CATLVGTTAYEQYF	TGTGCCACCTTAGTCGGGACAACCGCCTACGAGCAGTACTTC
TRBV7-8	NA	TRBD2	TRBJ2-3	CASRLGYAGGATDTQYF	TGTGCCAGCAGGTTAGGGTACGCCGGGGGGGCAACAGATACGCAGTATTTT
TRBV5-6	NA	TRBD1	TRBJ2-7	CASSFGGQGGKQYF	TGTGCCAGCAGCTTTGGGGGACAGGGGGGTAAGCAGTACTTC
TRBV13	few	NA	TRBJ1-1	CASSLGIAEAFF	TGTGCCAGCAGCTTAGGGATAGCTGAAGCTTTCTTT
TRBV5-1	NA	NA	TRBJ2-2	CASCEGQGAGELFF	TGCGCCAGCTGTGAGGGCCAGGGTGCCGGGGAGCTGTTTTTT
TRBV7-8	NA	TRBD1	TRBJ2-7	CASSFWGQDAEQYF	TGTGCCAGCAGCTTTTGGGGACAGGATGCCGAGCAGTACTTC